This is a list of T cell receptor beta chains from one sample in a study of T cell repertoires in cytomegalovirus infection. Each CDR3 protein is one row after TCRdb ran MiXCR on the reads. The sample contains 650,000 to 900,000 distinct CDR3 sequences, over 25% of which appear only once. Their recognized antigens are unknown. The source was cultured CD8+ T cells from PBMCs, collected from culture after CMV antigen stimulation. Receptors were obtained from a human donor in good health (CMV status not recorded). Some clones in this sample may be carry-over from other donors' samples. CDR3s include the opening cysteine and the closing phenylalanine or tryptophan. The order of the fields is J gene, clone size, V gene, D gene, CDR3 protein, CDR3 DNA. The D gene is left open where the match is weak. A row's size may be missing; if present it is once, few, many or a size class.

J: TRBJ2-3; size: .; V: TRBV28; D: TRBD2; CDR3: CASKVAGGGTDTQYF; DNA: TGTGCCAGCAAAGTGGCGGGGGGGGGCACAGATACGCAGTATTTT
J: TRBJ1-2; size: .; V: TRBV7-9; D: .; CDR3: CASSLSGDNNYGYTF; DNA: TGTGCCAGCAGCTTATCGGGGGATAACAACTATGGCTACACCTTC
J: TRBJ1-1; size: many; V: TRBV7-6; D: .; CDR3: CASSSKGQNEAFF; DNA: TGTGCCAGCAGCTCGAAAGGACAGAATGAAGCTTTCTTT
J: TRBJ1-5; size: few; V: TRBV7-6; D: .; CDR3: CASSLAGGGAQPQHF; DNA: TGTGCCAGCAGCTTAGCCGGGGGCGGCGCTCAGCCCCAGCATTTT
J: TRBJ2-1; size: .; V: TRBV12-3/TRBV12-4; D: TRBD2; CDR3: CASSLSASGGKRPYNEQFF; DNA: TGTGCCAGCAGTTTATCCGCTAGCGGGGGTAAAAGGCCCTACAATGAGCAGTTCTTC
J: TRBJ1-3; size: few; V: TRBV27; D: TRBD1; CDR3: CASSPRDRGGGSGNTIYF; DNA: TGTGCCAGCAGTCCCCGGGACAGGGGTGGGGGCTCTGGAAACACCATATATTTT
J: TRBJ1-5; size: .; V: TRBV2; D: .; CDR3: CASSEWTSNQPQHF; DNA: TGTGCCAGCAGTGAATGGACAAGCAATCAGCCCCAGCATTTT
J: TRBJ2-1; size: many; V: TRBV7-2; D: .; CDR3: CASSLVPYNEQFF; DNA: TGTGCCAGCAGCTTAGTCCCCTACAATGAGCAGTTCTTC
J: TRBJ2-5; size: few; V: TRBV7-6; D: .; CDR3: CASTAGLGETQYF; DNA: TGTGCCAGCACCGCGGGGTTGGGGGAGACCCAGTACTTC
J: TRBJ2-5; size: .; V: TRBV27; D: TRBD1; CDR3: CASSLRFQGARETQYF; DNA: TGTGCCAGCAGTTTAAGATTCCAGGGGGCGCGAGAGACCCAGTACTTC
J: TRBJ2-1; size: few; V: TRBV7-3; D: .; CDR3: CASSFMGELNEQFF; DNA: TGTGCCAGCAGCTTTATGGGGGAGCTAAATGAGCAGTTCTTC
J: TRBJ1-4; size: .; V: TRBV6-5; D: .; CDR3: CASSYSSSNNEKLFF; DNA: TGTGCCAGCAGTTACTCGTCCTCCAATAATGAAAAACTGTTTTTT
J: TRBJ2-5; size: few; V: TRBV3-1; D: .; CDR3: CASSHRGTQYF; DNA: TGTGCCAGCAGCCATCGGGGGACCCAGTACTTC
J: TRBJ2-2; size: few; V: TRBV28; D: TRBD1; CDR3: CASSTFGPRQGGAETGELFF; DNA: TGTGCCAGCAGCACCTTTGGCCCGAGACAGGGTGGCGCGGAAACCGGGGAGCTGTTTTTT
J: TRBJ2-2; size: once; V: TRBV11-3; D: TRBD2; CDR3: CASSSGTSGVEANTGELFF; DNA: TGTGCCAGCAGCTCCGGGACTAGCGGGGTTGAGGCGAACACCGGGGAGCTGTTTTTT
J: TRBJ1-5; size: .; V: TRBV4-1; D: .; CDR3: CASSQDRGVGQPQHF; DNA: TGCGCCAGCAGCCAAGATCGGGGTGTGGGACAGCCCCAGCATTTT
J: TRBJ1-1; size: few; V: TRBV27; D: .; CDR3: CASSLPGGAPGTEAFF; DNA: TGTGCCAGCAGTTTACCGGGCGGGGCACCCGGGACAGAAGCTTTCTTT
J: TRBJ2-1; size: many; V: TRBV7-6; D: .; CDR3: CASSEEVGTASSGQFF; DNA: TGTGCCAGCAGCGAAGAAGTAGGGACCGCCTCTTCGGGGCAGTTCTTC
J: TRBJ1-5; size: few; V: TRBV12-3/TRBV12-4; D: TRBD1; CDR3: CASSGQGAAQPQHF; DNA: TGTGCCAGCAGCGGACAGGGGGCAGCTCAGCCCCAGCATTTT
J: TRBJ2-7; size: few; V: TRBV24-1; D: .; CDR3: CATPGRQSYEQYF; DNA: TGTGCCACCCCTGGAAGGCAATCCTACGAGCAGTACTTC
J: TRBJ1-1; size: few; V: TRBV14; D: .; CDR3: CASSQVHSYEAFF; DNA: TGTGCCAGCAGCCAAGTCCACAGTTATGAAGCTTTCTTT
J: TRBJ2-3; size: .; V: TRBV4-3; D: TRBD1; CDR3: CASSQNRGVPTDTQYF; DNA: TGCGCCAGCAGCCAAAACAGGGGGGTCCCAACAGATACGCAGTATTTT
J: TRBJ1-1; size: .; V: TRBV11-2; D: .; CDR3: CASSLDSIGDTEAFF; DNA: TGTGCCAGCAGCTTAGACTCAATAGGAGACACTGAAGCTTTCTTT
J: TRBJ1-4; size: .; V: TRBV7-9; D: TRBD1; CDR3: CASSPGGPLNEKLFF; DNA: TGTGCCAGCAGCCCAGGGGGCCCGCTGAATGAAAAACTGTTTTTT
J: TRBJ2-7; size: few; V: TRBV19; D: .; CDR3: CASSIGGRGYEQYF; DNA: TGTGCCAGTAGTATAGGGGGGCGCGGCTACGAGCAGTACTTC
J: TRBJ1-2; size: few; V: TRBV6-5; D: TRBD1; CDR3: CASSYSKQGTPYGYTF; DNA: TGTGCCAGCAGTTACTCGAAACAGGGGACCCCCTATGGCTACACCTTC
J: TRBJ1-5; size: many; V: TRBV6-7; D: TRBD1; CDR3: CASSYSLQGSNQPQHF; DNA: TGTGCCAGCAGTTACTCGTTACAGGGGAGCAATCAGCCCCAGCATTTT
J: TRBJ1-5; size: many; V: TRBV20-1; D: .; CDR3: CSVQGAPYSNQPQHF; DNA: TGCAGCGTACAGGGTGCTCCATATAGCAATCAGCCCCAGCATTTT
J: TRBJ1-2; size: few; V: TRBV27; D: .; CDR3: CASSFGREGYGYTF; DNA: TGTGCCAGCAGTTTTGGCAGGGAGGGCTATGGCTACACCTTC
J: TRBJ2-7; size: .; V: TRBV15; D: TRBD2; CDR3: CATSRDLASGRLSSYEQYF; DNA: TGTGCCACCAGCAGAGATCTGGCTAGCGGGCGACTTAGCTCCTACGAGCAGTACTTC
J: TRBJ1-2; size: .; V: TRBV2; D: TRBD1; CDR3: CASRDTGTGGYGYTF; DNA: TGTGCCAGCAGAGACACCGGGACAGGGGGTTATGGCTACACCTTC
J: TRBJ1-5; size: .; V: TRBV27; D: .; CDR3: CASSLDPAGSGQPQHF; DNA: TGTGCCAGCAGTTTAGATCCGGCAGGGAGCGGTCAGCCCCAGCATTTT
J: TRBJ1-5; size: .; V: TRBV19; D: TRBD1; CDR3: CASSDASGQGAGSNQPQHF; DNA: TGTGCCAGTAGCGATGCTTCGGGACAGGGGGCAGGTAGCAATCAGCCCCAGCATTTT
J: TRBJ2-1; size: few; V: TRBV20-1; D: TRBD2; CDR3: CSATTGGSSYNEQFF; DNA: TGCAGTGCCACTACCGGGGGGAGCTCCTACAATGAGCAGTTCTTC
J: TRBJ2-2; size: many; V: TRBV7-8; D: .; CDR3: CASSLYRERTGELFF; DNA: TGTGCCAGCAGCTTGTACAGGGAGCGCACCGGGGAGCTGTTTTTT
J: TRBJ2-6; size: .; V: TRBV15; D: .; CDR3: CATSRDSGANVLTF; DNA: TGTGCCACCAGCAGAGATTCTGGGGCCAACGTCCTGACTTTC
J: TRBJ2-1; size: few; V: TRBV7-9; D: TRBD2; CDR3: CASSRPGLAGNEQFF; DNA: TGTGCCAGCAGCCGCCCGGGACTAGCTGGAAATGAGCAGTTCTTC
J: TRBJ1-1; size: few; V: TRBV5-5; D: .; CDR3: CASSGRAQGNTEAFF; DNA: TGTGCCAGCAGCGGCCGGGCCCAGGGAAACACTGAAGCTTTCTTT
J: TRBJ1-6; size: few; V: TRBV14; D: .; CDR3: CASSPLGPNSYNSPLHF; DNA: TGTGCCAGCAGCCCCCTTGGACCGAACTCCTATAATTCACCCCTCCACTTT
J: TRBJ2-2; size: few; V: TRBV28; D: TRBD2; CDR3: CASSSTSGGNTGELFF; DNA: TGTGCCAGCAGTTCGACTAGCGGGGGGAACACCGGGGAGCTGTTTTTT
J: TRBJ1-1; size: once; V: TRBV6-1; D: TRBD1; CDR3: CASRWDRRGPEAFF; DNA: TGTGCCAGCAGATGGGACAGGCGAGGCCCTGAAGCTTTCTTT